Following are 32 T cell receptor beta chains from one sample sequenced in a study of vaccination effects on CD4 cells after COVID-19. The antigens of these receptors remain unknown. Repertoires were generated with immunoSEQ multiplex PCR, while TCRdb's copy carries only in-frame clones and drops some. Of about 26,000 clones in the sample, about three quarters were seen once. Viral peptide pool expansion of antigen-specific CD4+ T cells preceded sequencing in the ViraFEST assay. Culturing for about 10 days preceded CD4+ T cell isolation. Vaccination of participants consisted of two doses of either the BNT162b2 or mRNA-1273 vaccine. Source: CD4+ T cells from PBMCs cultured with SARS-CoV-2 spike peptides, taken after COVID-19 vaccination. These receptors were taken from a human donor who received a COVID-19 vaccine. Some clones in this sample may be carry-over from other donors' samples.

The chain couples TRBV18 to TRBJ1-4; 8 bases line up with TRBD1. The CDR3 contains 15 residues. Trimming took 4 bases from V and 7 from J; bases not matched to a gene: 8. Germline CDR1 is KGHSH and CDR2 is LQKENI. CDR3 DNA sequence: TGTGCCAGCTCACTCGGACAGGGCCAAGGTGAAAAACTGTTTTTT. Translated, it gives CASSLGQGQGEKLFF.

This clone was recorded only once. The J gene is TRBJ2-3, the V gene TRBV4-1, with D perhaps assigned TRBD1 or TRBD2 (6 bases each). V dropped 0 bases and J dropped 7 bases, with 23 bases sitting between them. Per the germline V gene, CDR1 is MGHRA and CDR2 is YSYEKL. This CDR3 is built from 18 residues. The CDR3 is CASSQDGPGAGTVYTQYF. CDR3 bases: TGCGCCAGCAGCCAAGATGGGCCAGGGGCCGGGACTGTCTATACGCAGTATTTT.

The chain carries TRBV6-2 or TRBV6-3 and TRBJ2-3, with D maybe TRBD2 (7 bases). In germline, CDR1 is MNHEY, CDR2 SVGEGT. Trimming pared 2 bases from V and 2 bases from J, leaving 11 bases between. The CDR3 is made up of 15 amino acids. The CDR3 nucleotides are TGTGCCAGCAGTTACGCGGGGGCGCTCACAGATACGCAGTATTTT. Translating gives CASSYAGALTDTQYF.

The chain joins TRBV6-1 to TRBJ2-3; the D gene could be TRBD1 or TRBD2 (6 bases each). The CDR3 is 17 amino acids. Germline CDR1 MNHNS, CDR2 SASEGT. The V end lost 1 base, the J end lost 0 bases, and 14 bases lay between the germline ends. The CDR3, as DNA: TGTGCCAGCAGTGAAGATTGGAGGGGGGCTAGCACAGATACGCAGTATTTT. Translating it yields CASSEDWRGASTDTQYF.

For the CDR3, the DNA is TGTGCCAGCAGCCAGAATCCGGGACAGTTTAATGAAAAACTGTTTTTT. Protein: CASSQNPGQFNEKLFF. The genes are TRBV7-2 and TRBJ1-4; 7 nucleotides match TRBD1. The CDR3 has 16 amino acids. CDR1 and CDR2 (germline): SGHTA, FQGNSA. V dropped 5 bases and J dropped 4; count of bases not matched to a gene: 10.

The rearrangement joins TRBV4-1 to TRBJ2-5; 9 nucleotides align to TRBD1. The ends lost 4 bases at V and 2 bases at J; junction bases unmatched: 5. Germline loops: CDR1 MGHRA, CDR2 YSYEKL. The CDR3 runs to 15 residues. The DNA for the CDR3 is TGCGCCAGCAGCCTAGGGACAGGGACACAAGAGACCCAGTACTTC. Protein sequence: CASSLGTGTQETQYF.

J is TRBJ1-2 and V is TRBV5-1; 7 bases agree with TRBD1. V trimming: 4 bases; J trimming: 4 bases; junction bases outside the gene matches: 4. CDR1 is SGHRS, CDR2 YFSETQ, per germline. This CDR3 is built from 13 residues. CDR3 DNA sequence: TGCGCCAGCAGCGACGGGACAGCCTATGGCTACACCTTC. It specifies CASSDGTAYGYTF.

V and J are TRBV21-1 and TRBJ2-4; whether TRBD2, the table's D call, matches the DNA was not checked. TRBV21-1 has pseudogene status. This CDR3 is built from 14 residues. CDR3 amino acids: CASSRELAKNIQYF. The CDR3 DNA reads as TGTGCCAGCAGCAGGGAGTTAGCCAAAAACATTCAGTACTTC.

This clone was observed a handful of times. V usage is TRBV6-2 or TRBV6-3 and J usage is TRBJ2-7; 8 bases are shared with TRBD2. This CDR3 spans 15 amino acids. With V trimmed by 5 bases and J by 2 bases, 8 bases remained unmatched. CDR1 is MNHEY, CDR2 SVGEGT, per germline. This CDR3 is CASSTREGSAYEQYV. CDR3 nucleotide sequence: TGTGCCAGCAGTACACGGGAGGGGTCGGCCTACGAGCAGTACGTC.

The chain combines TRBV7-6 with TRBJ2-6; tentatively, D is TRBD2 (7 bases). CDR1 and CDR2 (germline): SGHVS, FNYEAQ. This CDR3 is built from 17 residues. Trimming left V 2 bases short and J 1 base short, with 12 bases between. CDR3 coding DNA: TGTGCCAGCAGCTTACAGGGGAGGGAATCTGGGGCCAACGTCCTGACTTTC. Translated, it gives CASSLQGRESGANVLTF.

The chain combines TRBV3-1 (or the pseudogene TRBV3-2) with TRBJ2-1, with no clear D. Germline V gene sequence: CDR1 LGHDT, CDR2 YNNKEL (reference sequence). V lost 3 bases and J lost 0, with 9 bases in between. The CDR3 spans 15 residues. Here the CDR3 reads CASSHGVSSYNEQFF. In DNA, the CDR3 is TGTGCCAGCAGCCATGGGGTAAGCTCCTACAATGAGCAGTTCTTC.

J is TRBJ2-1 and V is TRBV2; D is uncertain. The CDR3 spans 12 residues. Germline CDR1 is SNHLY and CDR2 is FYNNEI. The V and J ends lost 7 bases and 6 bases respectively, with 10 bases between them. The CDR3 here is CASNPSSNEQFF. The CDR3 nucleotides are TGTGCCAGCAATCCTAGTAGCAATGAGCAGTTCTTC.

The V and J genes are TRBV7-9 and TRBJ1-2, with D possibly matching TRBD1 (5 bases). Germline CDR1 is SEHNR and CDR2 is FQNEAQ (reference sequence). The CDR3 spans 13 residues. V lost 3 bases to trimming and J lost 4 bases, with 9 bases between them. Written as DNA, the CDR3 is TGTGCCAGCAGCTTTGGGGGTAGCTATGGCTACACCTTC. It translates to CASSFGGSYGYTF.

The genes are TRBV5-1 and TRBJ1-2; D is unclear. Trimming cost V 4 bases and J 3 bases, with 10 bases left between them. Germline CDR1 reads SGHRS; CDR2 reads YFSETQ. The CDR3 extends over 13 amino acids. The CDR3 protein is CASSEEEYYGYTF. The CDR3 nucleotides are TGCGCCAGCAGCGAGGAGGAGTACTATGGCTACACCTTC.

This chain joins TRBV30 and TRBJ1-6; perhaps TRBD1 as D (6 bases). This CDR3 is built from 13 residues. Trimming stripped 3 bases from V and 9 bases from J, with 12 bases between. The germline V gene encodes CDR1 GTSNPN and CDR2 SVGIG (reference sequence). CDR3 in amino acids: CAWSSGGLSPLHF. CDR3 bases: TGTGCCTGGAGCAGTGGGGGGCTTTCACCCCTCCACTTT.

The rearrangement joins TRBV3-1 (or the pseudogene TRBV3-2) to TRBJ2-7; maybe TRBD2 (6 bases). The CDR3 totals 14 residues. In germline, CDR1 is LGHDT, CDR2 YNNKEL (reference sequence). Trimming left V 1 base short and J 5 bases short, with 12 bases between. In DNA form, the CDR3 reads TGTGCCAGCAGCCAAGGCGGGACGCGGAACGAGCAGTACGTC. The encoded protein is CASSQGGTRNEQYV.

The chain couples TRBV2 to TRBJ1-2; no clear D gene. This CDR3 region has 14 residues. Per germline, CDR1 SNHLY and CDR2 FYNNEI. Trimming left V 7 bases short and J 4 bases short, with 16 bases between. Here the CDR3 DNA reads TGTGCCAGCACCCAGGAGGTCAGCGTCTATGGCTACACCTTC. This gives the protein CASTQEVSVYGYTF. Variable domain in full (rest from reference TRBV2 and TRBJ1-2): EPEVTQTPSHQVTQMGQEVILRCVPISNHLYFYWYRQILGQKVEFLVSFYNNEISEKSEIFDDQFSVERPDGSNFTLKIRSTKLEDSAMYFCASTQEVSVYGYTFGSGTRLTVV.

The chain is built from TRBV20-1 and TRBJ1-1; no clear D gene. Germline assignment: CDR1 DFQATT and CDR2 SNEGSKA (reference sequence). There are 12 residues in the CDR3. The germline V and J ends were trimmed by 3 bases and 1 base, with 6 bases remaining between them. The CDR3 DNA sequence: TGCAGTGCTAGTAAACAGAACACTGAAGCTTTCTTT. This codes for CSASKQNTEAFF.

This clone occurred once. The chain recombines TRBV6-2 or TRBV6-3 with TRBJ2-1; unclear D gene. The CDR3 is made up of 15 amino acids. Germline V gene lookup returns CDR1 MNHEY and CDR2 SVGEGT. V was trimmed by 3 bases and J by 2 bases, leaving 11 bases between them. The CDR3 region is CASSYGVVTYNEQFF. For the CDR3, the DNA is TGTGCCAGCAGTTATGGGGTTGTGACCTACAATGAGCAGTTCTTC.

The CDR3 reads CASSGGLTNEQFF. The CDR3 region has the DNA TGTGCCAGCAGTGGAGGACTCACCAATGAGCAGTTCTTC. V usage is TRBV6-4 and J usage is TRBJ2-1; the D gene is possibly TRBD2 (5 bases). The V end was cut by 4 bases, the J end by 6 bases, with 10 bases between. CDR1 is MRHNA and CDR2 is SNTAGT in the germline V gene. This CDR3 is 13 amino acids long.

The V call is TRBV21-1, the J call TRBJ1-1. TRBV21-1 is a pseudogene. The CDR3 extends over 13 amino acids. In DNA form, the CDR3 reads TGTGCCAGCAGCACGGACGGGAACACTGAAGCTTTCTTT. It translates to CASSTDGNTEAFF.

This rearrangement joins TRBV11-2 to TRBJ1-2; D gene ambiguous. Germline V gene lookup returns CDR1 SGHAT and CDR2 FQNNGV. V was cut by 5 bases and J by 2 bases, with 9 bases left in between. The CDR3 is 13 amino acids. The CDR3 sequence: CASSPTGNYGYTF. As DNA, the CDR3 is TGTGCCAGCAGCCCGACCGGGAACTATGGCTACACCTTC.

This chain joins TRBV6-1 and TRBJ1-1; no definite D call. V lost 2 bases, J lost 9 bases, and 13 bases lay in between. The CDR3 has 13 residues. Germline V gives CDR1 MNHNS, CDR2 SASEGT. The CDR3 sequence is CASSEKSVSKAFF. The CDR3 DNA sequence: TGTGCCAGCAGTGAAAAGTCGGTTAGTAAAGCTTTCTTT.

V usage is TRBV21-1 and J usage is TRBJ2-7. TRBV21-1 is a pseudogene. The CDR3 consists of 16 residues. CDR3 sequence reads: CASELGPRTGGHEQYV. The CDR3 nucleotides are TGTGCCAGCGAACTCGGGCCCAGGACCGGGGGCCACGAGCAGTACGTC.

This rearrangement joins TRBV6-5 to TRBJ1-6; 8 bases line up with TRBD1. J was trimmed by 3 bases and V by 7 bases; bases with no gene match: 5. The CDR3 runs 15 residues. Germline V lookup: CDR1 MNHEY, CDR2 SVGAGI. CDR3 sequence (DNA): TGTGCCAGCAAAGCCGGGACAGGCTATAATTCACCCCTCCACTTT. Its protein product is CASKAGTGYNSPLHF.

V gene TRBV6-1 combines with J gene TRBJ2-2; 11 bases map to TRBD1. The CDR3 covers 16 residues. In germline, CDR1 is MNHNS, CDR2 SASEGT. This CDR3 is CVCSGQGALITGELFF. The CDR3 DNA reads TGTGTCTGCAGTGGACAGGGGGCTTTGATCACCGGGGAGCTGTTTTTT.

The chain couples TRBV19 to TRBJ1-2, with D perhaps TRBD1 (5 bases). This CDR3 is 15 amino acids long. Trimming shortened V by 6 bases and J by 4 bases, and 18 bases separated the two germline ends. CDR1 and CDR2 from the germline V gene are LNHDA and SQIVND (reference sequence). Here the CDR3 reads CASSQSTGTVYGYTF. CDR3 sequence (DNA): TGTGCCAGTAGCCAGTCCACTGGGACGGTCTATGGCTACACCTTC.

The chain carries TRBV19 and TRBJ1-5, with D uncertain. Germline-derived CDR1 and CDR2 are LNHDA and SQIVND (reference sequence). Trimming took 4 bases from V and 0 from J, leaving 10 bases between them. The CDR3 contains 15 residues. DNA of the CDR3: TGTGCCAGTAGTAGGAGTCACCTTAGCAATCAGCCCCAGCATTTT. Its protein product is CASSRSHLSNQPQHF. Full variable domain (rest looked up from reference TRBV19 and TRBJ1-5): DGGITQSPKYLFRKEGQNVTLSCEQNLNHDAMYWYRQDPGQGLRLIYYSQIVNDFQKGDIAEGYSVSREKKESFPLTVTSAQKNPTAFYLCASSRSHLSNQPQHFGDGTRLSIL.

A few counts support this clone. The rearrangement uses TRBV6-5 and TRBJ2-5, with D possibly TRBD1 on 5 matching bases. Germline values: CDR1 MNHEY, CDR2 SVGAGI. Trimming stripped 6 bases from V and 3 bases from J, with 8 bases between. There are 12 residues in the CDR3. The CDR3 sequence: CASRDRKETQYF. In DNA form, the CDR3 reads TGTGCCAGCAGAGACAGAAAAGAGACCCAGTACTTC.

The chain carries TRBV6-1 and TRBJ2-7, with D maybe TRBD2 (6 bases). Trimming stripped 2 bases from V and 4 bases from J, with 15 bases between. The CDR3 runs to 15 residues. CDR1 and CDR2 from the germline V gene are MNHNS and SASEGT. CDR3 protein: CASSENWGEPYEQYV. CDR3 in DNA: TGTGCCAGCAGTGAAAATTGGGGGGAGCCGTACGAGCAGTACGTC.

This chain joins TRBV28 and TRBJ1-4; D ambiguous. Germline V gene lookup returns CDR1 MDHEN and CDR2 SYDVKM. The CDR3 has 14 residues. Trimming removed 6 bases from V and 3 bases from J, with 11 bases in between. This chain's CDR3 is CASRLSGSNEKLFF. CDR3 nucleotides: TGTGCCAGCAGACTGTCGGGGTCTAATGAAAAACTGTTTTTT.

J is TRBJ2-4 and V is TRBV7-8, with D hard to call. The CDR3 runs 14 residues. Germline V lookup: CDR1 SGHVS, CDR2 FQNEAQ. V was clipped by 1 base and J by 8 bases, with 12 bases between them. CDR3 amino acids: CASSLDSSTDIQYF. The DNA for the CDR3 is TGTGCCAGCAGCTTAGATTCTAGTACGGACATTCAGTACTTC.